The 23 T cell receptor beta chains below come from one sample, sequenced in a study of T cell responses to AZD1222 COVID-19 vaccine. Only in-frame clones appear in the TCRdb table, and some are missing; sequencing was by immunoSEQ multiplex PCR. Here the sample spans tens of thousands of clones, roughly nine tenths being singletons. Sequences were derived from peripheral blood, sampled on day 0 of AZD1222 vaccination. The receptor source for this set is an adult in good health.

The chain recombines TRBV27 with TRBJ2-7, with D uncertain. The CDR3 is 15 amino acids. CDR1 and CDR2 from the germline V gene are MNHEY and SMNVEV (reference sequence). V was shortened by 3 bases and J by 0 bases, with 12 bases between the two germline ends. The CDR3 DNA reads TGTGCCAGCAGTTTCAGCCCCGGATTCTCCTACGAGCAGTACTTC. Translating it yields CASSFSPGFSYEQYF.

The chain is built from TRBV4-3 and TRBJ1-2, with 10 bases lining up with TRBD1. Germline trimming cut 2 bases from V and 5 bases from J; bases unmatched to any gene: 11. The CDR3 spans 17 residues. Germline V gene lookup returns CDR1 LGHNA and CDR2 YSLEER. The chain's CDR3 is CASSQNLRTGGGYGYTF. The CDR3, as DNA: TGCGCCAGCAGCCAAAATTTGAGGACAGGGGGAGGTTATGGCTACACCTTC.

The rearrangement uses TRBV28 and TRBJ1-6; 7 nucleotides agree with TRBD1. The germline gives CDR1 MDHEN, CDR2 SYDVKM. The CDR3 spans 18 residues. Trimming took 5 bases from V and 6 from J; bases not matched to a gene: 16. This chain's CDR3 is CASSLVTQAGQFNSPLHF. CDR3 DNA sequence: TGTGCCAGCAGTCTGGTGACCCAAGCGGGACAGTTTAATTCACCCCTCCACTTT.

CDR3 nucleotide sequence: TGTGCCAGCAGCCAAGATCCATCTGCCGGGACAGACCAAGAGACCCAGTACTTC. This translates into CASSQDPSAGTDQETQYF. The gene calls are TRBV3-1 (or the pseudogene TRBV3-2) and TRBJ2-5; 7 bases map to TRBD1. The CDR3 is made up of 18 amino acids. The V gene end was trimmed by 0 bases and the J gene end by 0 bases; junction bases not matched to a gene: 10. The germline V gene encodes CDR1 LGHDT and CDR2 YNNKEL (reference sequence).

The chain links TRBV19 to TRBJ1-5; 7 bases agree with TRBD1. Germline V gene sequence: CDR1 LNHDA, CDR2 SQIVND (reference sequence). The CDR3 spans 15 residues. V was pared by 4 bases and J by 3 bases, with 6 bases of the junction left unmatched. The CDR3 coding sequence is TGTGCCAGTAGTAGATACGGGACAGACAATCAGCCCCAGCATTTT. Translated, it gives CASSRYGTDNQPQHF.

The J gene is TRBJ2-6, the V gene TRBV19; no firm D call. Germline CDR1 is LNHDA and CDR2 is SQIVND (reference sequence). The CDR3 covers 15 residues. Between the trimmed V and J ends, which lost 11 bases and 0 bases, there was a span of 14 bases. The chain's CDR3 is CAAAQSSSGANVLTF. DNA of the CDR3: TGTGCCGCTGCCCAGTCTTCCTCTGGGGCCAACGTCCTGACTTTC. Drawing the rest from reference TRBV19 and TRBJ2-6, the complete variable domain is DGGITQSPKYLFRKEGQNVTLSCEQNLNHDAMYWYRQDPGQGLRLIYYSQIVNDFQKGDIAEGYSVSREKKESFPLTVTSAQKNPTAFYLCAAAQSSSGANVLTFGAGSRLTVL.

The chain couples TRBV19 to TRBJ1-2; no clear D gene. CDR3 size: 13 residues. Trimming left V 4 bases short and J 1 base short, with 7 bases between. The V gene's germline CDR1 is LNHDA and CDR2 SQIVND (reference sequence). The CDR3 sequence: CASSTHLNYGYTF. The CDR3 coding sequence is TGTGCCAGTAGTACGCACCTTAACTATGGCTACACCTTC.

DNA for the CDR3: TGTGCCAGTAGGGCAGGGGGGTACGGCAATCAGCCCCAGCATTTT. Its translation: CASRAGGYGNQPQHF. The chain combines TRBV19 with TRBJ1-5; 7 nucleotides line up with TRBD1. CDR3 length: 15 amino acids. CDR1 is LNHDA and CDR2 is SQIVND in the germline V gene (reference sequence). The ends lost 6 bases at V and 2 bases at J; junction bases unmatched: 7.

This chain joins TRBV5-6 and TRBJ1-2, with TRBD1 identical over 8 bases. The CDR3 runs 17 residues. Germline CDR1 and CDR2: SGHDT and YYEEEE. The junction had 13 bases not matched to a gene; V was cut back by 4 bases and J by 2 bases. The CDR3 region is CASSQPAWTGTNYGYTF. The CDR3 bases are TGTGCCAGCAGCCAGCCCGCTTGGACAGGGACAAACTATGGCTACACCTTC.

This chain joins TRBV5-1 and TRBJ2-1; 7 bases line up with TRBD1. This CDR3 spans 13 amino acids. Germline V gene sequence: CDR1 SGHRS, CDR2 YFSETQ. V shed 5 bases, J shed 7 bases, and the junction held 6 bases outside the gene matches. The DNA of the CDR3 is TGCGCCAGCAGTTCGGCGACAGGGAATGAGCAGTTCTTC. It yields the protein CASSSATGNEQFF.

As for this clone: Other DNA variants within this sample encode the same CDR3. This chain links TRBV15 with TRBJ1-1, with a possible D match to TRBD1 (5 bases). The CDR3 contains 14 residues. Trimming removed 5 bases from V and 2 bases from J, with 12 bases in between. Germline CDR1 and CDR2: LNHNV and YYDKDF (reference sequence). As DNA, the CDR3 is TGTGCCACCAGCGGGGGGGACGGAAACACTGAAGCTTTCTTT. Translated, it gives CATSGGDGNTEAFF.

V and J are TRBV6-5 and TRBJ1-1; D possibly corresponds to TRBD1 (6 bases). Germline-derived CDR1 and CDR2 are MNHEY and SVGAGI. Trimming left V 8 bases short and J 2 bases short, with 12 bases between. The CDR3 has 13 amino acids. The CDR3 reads CASGVGQNTEAFF. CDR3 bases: TGTGCCAGCGGCGTGGGACAAAACACTGAAGCTTTCTTT.

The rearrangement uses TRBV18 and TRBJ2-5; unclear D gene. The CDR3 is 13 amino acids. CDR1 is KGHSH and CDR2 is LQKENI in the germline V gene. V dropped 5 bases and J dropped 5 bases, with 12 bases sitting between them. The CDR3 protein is CASSSLVAETQYF. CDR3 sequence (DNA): TGTGCCAGCTCATCCTTGGTTGCCGAGACCCAGTACTTC.

The CDR3 DNA reads TGTGCCAGCAGCCAAGGTAGCGGGGGCTCCTACGAGCAGTACTTC. It is translated as CASSQGSGGSYEQYF. This chain uses TRBV14 with TRBJ2-7, with TRBD2 matching 9 bases. The junction had 1 base not matched to a gene; V was cut back by 1 base and J by 0 bases. The germline gives CDR1 SGHDN, CDR2 FVKESK. This CDR3 has 15 residues.

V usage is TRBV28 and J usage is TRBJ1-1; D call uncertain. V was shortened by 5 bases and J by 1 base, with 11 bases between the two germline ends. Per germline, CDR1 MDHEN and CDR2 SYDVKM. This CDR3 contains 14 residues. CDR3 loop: CASSPILPNTEAFF. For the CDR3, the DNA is TGTGCCAGCAGTCCCATCCTCCCGAACACTGAAGCTTTCTTT.

The chain's CDR3 is CASSGDSLGRRELFF. The CDR3 DNA reads as TGTGCCAGCAGCGGGGACAGTTTGGGTCGACGGGAACTGTTTTTT. This rearrangement joins TRBV9 to TRBJ1-4, with 7 bases matching TRBD1. Germline V gives CDR1 SGDLS, CDR2 YYNGEE. The CDR3 totals 15 residues. The V segment lost 3 bases and the J segment 12 bases; nucleotides outside the gene matches: 14.

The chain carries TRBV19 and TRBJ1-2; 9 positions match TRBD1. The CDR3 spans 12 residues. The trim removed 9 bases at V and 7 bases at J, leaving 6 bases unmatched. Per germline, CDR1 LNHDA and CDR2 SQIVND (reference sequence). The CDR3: CARPGTGFGYTF. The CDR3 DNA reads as TGTGCCAGACCCGGGACAGGGTTTGGCTACACCTTC.

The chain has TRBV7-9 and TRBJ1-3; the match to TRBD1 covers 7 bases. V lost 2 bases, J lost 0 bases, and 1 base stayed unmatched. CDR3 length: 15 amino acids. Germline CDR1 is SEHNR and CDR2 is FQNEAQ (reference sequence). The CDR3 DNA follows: TGTGCCAGCAGCTTACGGACAGGCTCTGGAAACACCATATATTTT. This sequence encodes CASSLRTGSGNTIYF.

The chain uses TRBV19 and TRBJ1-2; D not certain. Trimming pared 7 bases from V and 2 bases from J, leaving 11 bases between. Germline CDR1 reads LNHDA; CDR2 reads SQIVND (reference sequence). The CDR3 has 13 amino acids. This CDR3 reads CASTGVGNYGYTF. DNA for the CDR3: TGTGCCAGTACCGGGGTCGGGAACTATGGCTACACCTTC.

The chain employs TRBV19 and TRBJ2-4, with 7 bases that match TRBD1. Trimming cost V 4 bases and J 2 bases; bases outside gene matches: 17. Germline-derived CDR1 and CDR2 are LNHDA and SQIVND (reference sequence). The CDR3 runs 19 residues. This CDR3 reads CASSTIRQGRTTSKNIQYF. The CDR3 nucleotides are TGTGCCAGTAGTACAATAAGACAGGGAAGGACCACCTCCAAAAACATTCAGTACTTC.

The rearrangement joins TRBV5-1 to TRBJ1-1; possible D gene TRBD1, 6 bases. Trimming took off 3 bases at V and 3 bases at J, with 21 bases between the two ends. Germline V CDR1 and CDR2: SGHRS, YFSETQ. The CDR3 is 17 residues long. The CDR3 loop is CASSSTFVLRGDTEAFF. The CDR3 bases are TGCGCCAGCAGCTCCACCTTTGTTCTAAGGGGGGACACTGAAGCTTTCTTT.

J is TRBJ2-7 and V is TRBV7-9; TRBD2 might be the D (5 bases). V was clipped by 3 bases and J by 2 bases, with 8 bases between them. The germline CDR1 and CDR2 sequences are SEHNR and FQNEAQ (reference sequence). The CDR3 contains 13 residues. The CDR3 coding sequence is TGTGCCAGCAGCTTTGCGGGCCCCTACGAGCAGTACTTC. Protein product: CASSFAGPYEQYF.

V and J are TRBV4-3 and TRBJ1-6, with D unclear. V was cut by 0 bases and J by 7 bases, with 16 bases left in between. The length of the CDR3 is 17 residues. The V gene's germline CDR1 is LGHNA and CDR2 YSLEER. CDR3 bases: TGCGCCAGCAGCCAAGAGCCTTCGGGTACGGGGAATTCACCCCTCCACTTT. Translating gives CASSQEPSGTGNSPLHF.